This TCR beta chain was sequenced for a study of cytomegalovirus exposure and HLA in healthy donors. The wider study: Roughly 80% of around 390 genotyped donors fell in the Caucasian-associated ancestry cluster. Points from the study as a whole: The study labeled approximately 150 TCR beta chains cytomegalovirus-associated. Later, an analysis found that common viral pathogens appeared to be linked with several of the most significant clusters.

Healthy individuals who donated bone marrow served as the donors. For this clone: No antigen is known for it.

Amplification used 60 Vbeta primers and 13 Jbeta primers. Sequencing used immunoSEQ multiplex PCR; TCRdb keeps in-frame clones, though not all of them. The table shows fewer than 300,000 clones, with more than 80% occurring only once. The CDR3 consists of 12 residues. Trimming took 8 bases from V and 4 from J; bases not matched to a gene: 1. The germline gives CDR1 LNHDA, CDR2 SQIVND (reference sequence). The chain combines TRBV19 with TRBJ1-5; 8 positions match TRBD1. The sequence came from a man aged 40-50 years in good health and CMV-seropositive. The sequencing sample was made of PBMCs. CDR3 sequence reads: CASGDRNQPQHF. CDR3 DNA: TGTGCCAGTGGGGACAGGAATCAGCCCCAGCATTTT. Full variable domain (rest looked up from reference TRBV19 and TRBJ1-5): DGGITQSPKYLFRKEGQNVTLSCEQNLNHDAMYWYRQDPGQGLRLIYYSQIVNDFQKGDIAEGYSVSREKKESFPLTVTSAQKNPTAFYLCASGDRNQPQHFGDGTRLSIL.